The rows below give T cell receptor beta chains drawn from one sample of a study of human T cells and chemical hapten exposure. Each CDR3 protein is one row after TCRdb ran MiXCR on the RACE reads. The repertoire holds roughly 50,000 distinct CDR3 sequences, 9.5% to 12% seen once, with approximately 1.8% in the top ten. The specimen comprised whole blood, sampled in connection with sensitization to the hapten diphenylcyclopropenone (DPC). The receptors derive from a woman aged 40 to 50 with alopecia areata. Some clones in this sample may be carry-over from other donors' samples. Each CDR3 is given with its conserved first and last residue. D genes are given only for firm matches. Expanded clones get a size class; other rows say once, few or many, or leave the size out.

clone size: .; D gene: .; V gene: TRBV29-1; CDR3 length: 10; J gene: TRBJ2-5; CDR3 DNA: TGCAGCGTTGGTCAAGAGACCCAGTACTTC; CDR3 protein: CSVGQETQYF
clone size: many; D gene: .; V gene: TRBV28; CDR3 length: 13; J gene: TRBJ2-5; CDR3 DNA: TGTGCCAGCAGTCCTCAGGACTTGGGGACCCAGTACTTC; CDR3 protein: CASSPQDLGTQYF
clone size: few; D gene: .; V gene: TRBV11-2; CDR3 length: 12; J gene: TRBJ2-1; CDR3 DNA: TGTGCCAGCAGCCAGACTAGCAATGAGCAGTTCTTC; CDR3 protein: CASSQTSNEQFF
clone size: many; D gene: .; V gene: TRBV10-2; CDR3 length: 12; J gene: TRBJ2-5; CDR3 DNA: TGCGCCAGCAGCCCCCAGCTAGAGGCCCAGTACTTC; CDR3 protein: CASSPQLEAQYF
clone size: many; D gene: .; V gene: TRBV27; CDR3 length: 15; J gene: TRBJ2-2; CDR3 DNA: TGTGCCAGCAGATTGGAGGGGGCGAACACCGGGGAGCTGTTTTTT; CDR3 protein: CASRLEGANTGELFF
clone size: .; D gene: .; V gene: TRBV7-6; CDR3 length: 16; J gene: TRBJ2-5; CDR3 DNA: TGTGCCAGCAGCTTAGGGGCGAGCTACCCCCAAGAGACCCAGTACTTC; CDR3 protein: CASSLGASYPQETQYF
clone size: many; D gene: .; V gene: TRBV4-1; CDR3 length: 17; J gene: TRBJ1-3; CDR3 DNA: TGCGCCAGCAGCCAAGAGAGCTGGACCTTCTCTGGAAACACCATATATTTT; CDR3 protein: CASSQESWTFSGNTIYF
clone size: few; D gene: .; V gene: TRBV24-1; CDR3 length: 18; J gene: TRBJ2-1; CDR3 DNA: TGTGCCACCAGCCGACAGACAGGGACGGGAGGGTTCTACAATGAGCAGTTCTTC; CDR3 protein: CATSRQTGTGGFYNEQFF
clone size: many; D gene: .; V gene: TRBV28; CDR3 length: 16; J gene: TRBJ2-1; CDR3 DNA: TGTGCCAGCAGAGAAGCAGGGGTGAGCTCCTACAATGAGCAGTTCTTC; CDR3 protein: CASREAGVSSYNEQFF
clone size: few; D gene: TRBD1; V gene: TRBV27; CDR3 length: 12; J gene: TRBJ2-7; CDR3 DNA: TGTGCCAGCAGCTGGACAGGGAGCGAGCAGTACTTC; CDR3 protein: CASSWTGSEQYF
clone size: few; D gene: TRBD1; V gene: TRBV3-1; CDR3 length: 13; J gene: TRBJ1-2; CDR3 DNA: TGTGCCAGCAGCCAAGCAGGGGGCGGTGGCTACACCTTC; CDR3 protein: CASSQAGGGGYTF
clone size: few; D gene: .; V gene: TRBV18; CDR3 length: 13; J gene: TRBJ2-5; CDR3 DNA: TGTGCCAGCTCGCCGGGACACCAAGAGACCCAGTACTTC; CDR3 protein: CASSPGHQETQYF
clone size: few; D gene: .; V gene: TRBV9; CDR3 length: 15; J gene: TRBJ1-5; CDR3 DNA: TGTGCCAGCAGCGTGGGGGGCTTTGGCAATCAGCCCCAGCATTTT; CDR3 protein: CASSVGGFGNQPQHF
clone size: few; D gene: .; V gene: TRBV21-1; CDR3 length: 14; J gene: TRBJ2-7; CDR3 DNA: TGTGCCAGCACTCAAAGGACAGTGACCTACGAGCAGTACTTC; CDR3 protein: CASTQRTVTYEQYF
clone size: many; D gene: .; V gene: TRBV24-1; CDR3 length: 15; J gene: TRBJ2-1; CDR3 DNA: TGTGCCACCAGTGATGGTGGGGGGACATACAATGAGCAGTTCTTC; CDR3 protein: CATSDGGGTYNEQFF
clone size: .; D gene: .; V gene: TRBV7-9; CDR3 length: 15; J gene: TRBJ1-2; CDR3 DNA: TGTGCCAGCAGCTTTACAGTTGTAGAGTCCTATGGCTACACCTTC; CDR3 protein: CASSFTVVESYGYTF
clone size: .; D gene: .; V gene: TRBV4-1; CDR3 length: 16; J gene: TRBJ2-5; CDR3 DNA: TGCGCCAGCAGCCAAGAGGGGCTAGCAGCTCAAGAGACCCAGTACTTC; CDR3 protein: CASSQEGLAAQETQYF
clone size: many; D gene: .; V gene: TRBV2; CDR3 length: 14; J gene: TRBJ2-3; CDR3 DNA: TGTGCCAGCAGTCAAGAGCTTCGGGCAGATACGCAGTATTTT; CDR3 protein: CASSQELRADTQYF
clone size: many; D gene: TRBD1; V gene: TRBV25-1; CDR3 length: 16; J gene: TRBJ1-6; CDR3 DNA: TGTGCCAGCAGCCAAACAGGGGGCTTCGATAATTCACCCCTCCACTTT; CDR3 protein: CASSQTGGFDNSPLHF
clone size: .; D gene: .; V gene: TRBV25-1; CDR3 length: 13; J gene: TRBJ1-4; CDR3 DNA: TGTGCCAGTCGTCCCCTTGGCAGGGACAAACTGTTTTTT; CDR3 protein: CASRPLGRDKLFF
clone size: .; D gene: .; V gene: TRBV29-1; CDR3 length: 11; J gene: TRBJ2-7; CDR3 DNA: TGCAGCGCTGTGATGCGGGTCGAGCAGTACTTC; CDR3 protein: CSAVMRVEQYF
clone size: few; D gene: .; V gene: TRBV5-1; CDR3 length: 16; J gene: TRBJ2-5; CDR3 DNA: TGCGCCAGCAGCTTGGAGGCAGGGAGGCACCAAGAGACCCAGTACTTC; CDR3 protein: CASSLEAGRHQETQYF
clone size: .; D gene: .; V gene: TRBV29-1; CDR3 length: 11; J gene: TRBJ2-5; CDR3 DNA: TGCAGCGTTGACCAACAAGAGACCCAGTACTTC; CDR3 protein: CSVDQQETQYF
clone size: .; D gene: .; V gene: TRBV7-8; CDR3 length: 13; J gene: TRBJ2-3; CDR3 DNA: TGTGCCAGCAGCTTAGCGGGGGGAGATACGCAGTATTTT; CDR3 protein: CASSLAGGDTQYF
clone size: many; D gene: .; V gene: TRBV13; CDR3 length: 14; J gene: TRBJ1-1; CDR3 DNA: TGTGCCAGCACCCTAAAGGGCCTGGGGACTGAAGCTTTCTTT; CDR3 protein: CASTLKGLGTEAFF
clone size: .; D gene: .; V gene: TRBV28; CDR3 length: 14; J gene: TRBJ2-2; CDR3 DNA: TGTGCCAGCAGTTTAGGGCAGTACACCGGGGAGCTGTTTTTT; CDR3 protein: CASSLGQYTGELFF
clone size: few; D gene: TRBD2; V gene: TRBV4-3; CDR3 length: 16; J gene: TRBJ2-5; CDR3 DNA: TGCGCCAGCAGCCAAGACCCTAGCGGGACCCAAGAGACCCAGTACTTC; CDR3 protein: CASSQDPSGTQETQYF
clone size: few; D gene: TRBD2; V gene: TRBV5-6; CDR3 length: 19; J gene: TRBJ2-4; CDR3 DNA: TGTGCCAGCAGCTTGGCCGGCGGGAGGACCCTTCCCCGAAAAAACATTCAGTACTTC; CDR3 protein: CASSLAGGRTLPRKNIQYF
clone size: .; D gene: TRBD2; V gene: TRBV11-2; CDR3 length: 15; J gene: TRBJ2-5; CDR3 DNA: TGTGCCAGCAGCTTAGTTAGCGGGGACGGAGAGACCCAGTACTTC; CDR3 protein: CASSLVSGDGETQYF
clone size: many; D gene: .; V gene: TRBV3-1; CDR3 length: 15; J gene: TRBJ1-1; CDR3 DNA: TGTGCCAGCAGCCCTAACCTGGGGGGGGGCACTGAAGCTTTCTTT; CDR3 protein: CASSPNLGGGTEAFF
clone size: .; D gene: TRBD2; V gene: TRBV6-2/TRBV6-3; CDR3 length: 14; J gene: TRBJ2-7; CDR3 DNA: TGTGCCAGTGGAGCCGCGGGGGGCTCCTACGAGCAGTACTTC; CDR3 protein: CASGAAGGSYEQYF
clone size: .; D gene: TRBD1; V gene: TRBV9; CDR3 length: 16; J gene: TRBJ1-3; CDR3 DNA: TGTGCCAGCAGCGACCGTGACAGGGGGCCTGGAAACACCATATATTTT; CDR3 protein: CASSDRDRGPGNTIYF
clone size: many; D gene: TRBD1; V gene: TRBV6-5; CDR3 length: 18; J gene: TRBJ1-2; CDR3 DNA: TGTGCCAGCACCCTCACCGGGACAGGCCCAACCAGTAACTATGGCTACACCTTC; CDR3 protein: CASTLTGTGPTSNYGYTF
clone size: many; D gene: .; V gene: TRBV2; CDR3 length: 12; J gene: TRBJ2-1; CDR3 DNA: TGTGCCAGCAGTCGTGATTCTGGTGAGCAGTTCTTC; CDR3 protein: CASSRDSGEQFF
clone size: few; D gene: .; V gene: TRBV7-2; CDR3 length: 12; J gene: TRBJ1-3; CDR3 DNA: TGTGCCAGCAGCGGTTACCTGGACACCATATATTTT; CDR3 protein: CASSGYLDTIYF
clone size: .; D gene: TRBD2; V gene: TRBV6-5; CDR3 length: 15; J gene: TRBJ2-3; CDR3 DNA: TGTGCCAGCAGTTACTCTGCGGGAGGGACAGATACGCAGTATTTT; CDR3 protein: CASSYSAGGTDTQYF
clone size: few; D gene: .; V gene: TRBV20-1; CDR3 length: 14; J gene: TRBJ1-5; CDR3 DNA: TGCAGTGCTAGAGGGGGCTTGGGCAATCAGCCCCAGCATTTT; CDR3 protein: CSARGGLGNQPQHF
clone size: .; D gene: .; V gene: TRBV4-1; CDR3 length: 13; J gene: TRBJ2-5; CDR3 DNA: TGCGCCAGCAGCCAAGGCAGGGCAGAGACCCAGTACTTC; CDR3 protein: CASSQGRAETQYF
clone size: few; D gene: TRBD1; V gene: TRBV2; CDR3 length: 16; J gene: TRBJ2-1; CDR3 DNA: TGTGCCAGCAGTAGGGACAGACTCAGCTCCTACAATGAGCAGTTCTTC; CDR3 protein: CASSRDRLSSYNEQFF
clone size: many; D gene: .; V gene: TRBV28; CDR3 length: 11; J gene: TRBJ1-2; CDR3 DNA: TGTGCCAGCAGTTCGGACTATGGCTACACCTTC; CDR3 protein: CASSSDYGYTF
clone size: many; D gene: TRBD1; V gene: TRBV11-3; CDR3 length: 15; J gene: TRBJ2-2; CDR3 DNA: TGTGCCAGCAGGCCCGGACAGGGGGCGACCGGGGAGCTGTTTTTT; CDR3 protein: CASRPGQGATGELFF
clone size: few; D gene: TRBD2; V gene: TRBV7-2; CDR3 length: 15; J gene: TRBJ2-5; CDR3 DNA: TGTGCCAGCAGCTTCGGGACTAGCGGAGGAGAGACCCAGTACTTC; CDR3 protein: CASSFGTSGGETQYF
clone size: few; D gene: .; V gene: TRBV6-1; CDR3 length: 13; J gene: TRBJ1-5; CDR3 DNA: TGTGCCAGCAGTTTACAGGAGAATCAGCCCCAGCATTTT; CDR3 protein: CASSLQENQPQHF
clone size: few; D gene: .; V gene: TRBV5-1; CDR3 length: 14; J gene: TRBJ1-2; CDR3 DNA: TGCACCAGCAGCTCATGGCAAAAATCGCATGGCTACACCTTC; CDR3 protein: CTSSSWQKSHGYTF
clone size: few; D gene: TRBD1; V gene: TRBV7-8; CDR3 length: 15; J gene: TRBJ2-1; CDR3 DNA: TGTGCCAGCAGCTCCCGGGACAGGGGGCGTAGTGAGCAGTTCTTC; CDR3 protein: CASSSRDRGRSEQFF
clone size: .; D gene: .; V gene: TRBV5-1; CDR3 length: 15; J gene: TRBJ2-7; CDR3 DNA: TGCGCCAGCAGCTTGGGACAGACGAGCTCCTACGAGCAGTACTTC; CDR3 protein: CASSLGQTSSYEQYF
clone size: .; D gene: TRBD1; V gene: TRBV5-1; CDR3 length: 14; J gene: TRBJ1-1; CDR3 DNA: TGCGCCAGCAGCTTTGCGACAGGGGCCACTGAAGCTTTCTTT; CDR3 protein: CASSFATGATEAFF
clone size: .; D gene: TRBD1; V gene: TRBV27; CDR3 length: 16; J gene: TRBJ1-1; CDR3 DNA: TGTGCCAGCAGTCCACAGGAGACAGGGAAGAACACTGAAGCTTTCTTT; CDR3 protein: CASSPQETGKNTEAFF